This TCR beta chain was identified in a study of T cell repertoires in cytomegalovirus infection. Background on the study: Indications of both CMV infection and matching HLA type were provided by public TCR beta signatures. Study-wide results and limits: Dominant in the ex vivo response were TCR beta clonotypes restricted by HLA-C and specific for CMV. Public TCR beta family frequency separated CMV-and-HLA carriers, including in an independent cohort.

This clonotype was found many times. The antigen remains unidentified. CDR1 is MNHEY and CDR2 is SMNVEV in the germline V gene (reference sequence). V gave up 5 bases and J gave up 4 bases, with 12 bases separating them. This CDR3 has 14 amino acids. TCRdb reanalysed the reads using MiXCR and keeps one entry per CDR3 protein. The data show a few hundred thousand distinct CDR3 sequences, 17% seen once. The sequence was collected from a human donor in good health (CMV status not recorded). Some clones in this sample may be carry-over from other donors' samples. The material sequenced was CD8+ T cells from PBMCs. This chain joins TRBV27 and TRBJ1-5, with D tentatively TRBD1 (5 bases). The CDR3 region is CASSAWDQNQPQHF. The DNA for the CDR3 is TGTGCCAGCAGTGCCTGGGACCAGAATCAGCCCCAGCATTTT.